This is a list of T cell receptor beta chains from one sample in a study of T cell responses to AZD1222 COVID-19 vaccine. TCRdb's table, derived via immunoSEQ multiplex PCR, lists solely in-frame clones and lacks some. The table shows more than 110,000 clones, with around 90% occurring only once. This specimen was peripheral blood, taken on day 0 of AZD1222 vaccination. The receptors stem from an adult in good health. Both conserved end residues are part of each CDR3. Each record gives: J gene, V gene, D gene, clone size, CDR3 DNA, CDR3 protein. D genes are given only for firm matches. Part of the rows lack a size; the others show once, few, many or a class for expanded clones.

J: TRBJ2-7; V: TRBV6-6; D: -; size: once; DNA: TGTGCCAGCAGTTACTCGGAGCGGAAGCTAGGCGTCGAGCAGTACTTC; CDR3: CASSYSERKLGVEQYF
J: TRBJ1-1; V: TRBV12-3/TRBV12-4; D: -; size: -; DNA: TGTGCCAGCAGTCCACTCGTGGGGGGGGAAGCTTTCTTT; CDR3: CASSPLVGGEAFF
J: TRBJ2-3; V: TRBV27; D: -; size: -; DNA: TGTGCCAGCAGTACCACAGATACGCAGTATTTT; CDR3: CASSTTDTQYF
J: TRBJ2-1; V: TRBV6-2/TRBV6-3; D: TRBD2; size: few; DNA: TGTGCCAGCAGCCGCCCCTCTAGCGGGAGTTTCGACAATGAGCAGTTCTTC; CDR3: CASSRPSSGSFDNEQFF
J: TRBJ2-1; V: TRBV19; D: -; size: -; DNA: TGTGCCAGTAGTTCCCGAGGCGATAGCTCCTACAATGAGCAGTTCTTC; CDR3: CASSSRGDSSYNEQFF
J: TRBJ2-7; V: TRBV7-2; D: -; size: -; DNA: TGTGCCAGCAGCAAATTGGACAGTTACGAGCAGTACTTC; CDR3: CASSKLDSYEQYF
J: TRBJ1-2; V: TRBV11-1; D: -; size: few; DNA: TGTGCCAGCAGCTTAGGCGCAGGGAACTATGGCTACACCTTC; CDR3: CASSLGAGNYGYTF
J: TRBJ2-6; V: TRBV29-1; D: TRBD1; size: few; DNA: TGCAGCGTTAGGGACAGGGGGCTTGGGGCCAACGTCCTGACTTTC; CDR3: CSVRDRGLGANVLTF
J: TRBJ2-7; V: TRBV19; D: TRBD2; size: -; DNA: TGTGCCAGTAGTGAGAGACTAGCGGGATACTACGAGCAGTACTTC; CDR3: CASSERLAGYYEQYF
J: TRBJ2-3; V: TRBV18; D: TRBD2; size: -; DNA: TGTGCCAGCTCACTAATTCCAGCGGGAGGAGTGGGAGATACGCAGTATTTT; CDR3: CASSLIPAGGVGDTQYF
J: TRBJ2-4; V: TRBV6-5; D: TRBD1; size: few; DNA: TGTGCCAGCACCGGGACAGAAAAAAACATTCAGTACTTC; CDR3: CASTGTEKNIQYF
J: TRBJ2-1; V: TRBV27; D: -; size: few; DNA: TGTGCCAGCAGCTTACCCTCGAGGGGAGGCGCCTTTGCTGCTGAGCAGTTCTTC; CDR3: CASSLPSRGGAFAAEQFF
J: TRBJ2-1; V: TRBV2; D: -; size: once; DNA: TGTGCCAGCAGTGAAGCGGGAGTCAATGAGCAGTTCTTC; CDR3: CASSEAGVNEQFF
J: TRBJ2-1; V: TRBV29-1; D: TRBD1; size: -; DNA: TGCAGCGTTGACTTCATTCCGGGACAGGGAATCGATGAGCAGTTCTTC; CDR3: CSVDFIPGQGIDEQFF
J: TRBJ2-1; V: TRBV7-2; D: TRBD2; size: once; DNA: TGTGCCAGCAGCTCGAGGGGACTAGTCGATTACAATGAGCAGTTCTTC; CDR3: CASSSRGLVDYNEQFF
J: TRBJ2-7; V: TRBV5-1; D: TRBD2; size: -; DNA: TGCGCCAGCAGCAACCCGACTAGCGGGTACGAGCAGTACTTC; CDR3: CASSNPTSGYEQYF
J: TRBJ1-5; V: TRBV6-2/TRBV6-3; D: TRBD1; size: -; DNA: TGTGCCAGCAGTTACGAGACAGGGGGTCCGAGACAGCCCCAGCATTTT; CDR3: CASSYETGGPRQPQHF
J: TRBJ1-1; V: TRBV6-5; D: -; size: -; DNA: TGTGCCAGCAGCAGGTTGAACACTGAAGCTTTCTTT; CDR3: CASSRLNTEAFF